This paragraph covers one T cell receptor (beta chain) sequence. Its antigen is not known. Treatment given: 15 to 20 received Ad26.COV2.S at low or high dose, single or two shots; about 5 received placebo; per-sample allocation not given. Day 63 after the first vaccine or placebo injection was the time point for sampling. The sample came from a Boston adult aged 18-55 years. Libraries were prepared by immunoSEQ multiplex PCR; TCRdb keeps only in-frame clonotypes and omits some of them. The table records roughly 350,000 clones, over 75% of them present only once. The V and J ends lost 0 bases and 3 bases respectively, with 9 bases between them. The CDR3 is 14 residues long. CDR1 and CDR2 from the germline V gene are MNHEY and SMNVEV (reference sequence). The data belong to a study of Ad26.COV2.S vaccination and SARS-CoV-2 variants. Overall study: The vaccine Ad26.COV2.S was put into the muscle once, or twice with 56 days between. Study conclusions and caveats: Reportedly, after vaccination the spike-specific CD8+ and CD4+ T cell responses displayed substantial breadth. Placebo recipients trailed vaccine recipients in spike-specific TCR breadth.

Here the sequenced sample was peripheral blood, taken in a trial of Ad26.COV2.S vaccine versus placebo. This clonotype originated in a person between 18 and 65 years old who received the Ad26.COV2.S COVID-19 vaccine or a placebo. The chain links TRBV27 to TRBJ2-7; D is uncertain. CDR3 sequence: CASSLSQQNYEQYF. CDR3 nucleotides: TGTGCCAGCAGTTTATCGCAACAGAACTACGAGCAGTACTTC.